A single sample is the source of the 16 T cell receptor beta chains below, sequenced in a study of PD-1 and CTLA-4 blockade in melanoma. Here immunoSEQ multiplex PCR was the method, and the copy in TCRdb shows in-frame clones only, minus some. The data show about 30,000 clones, approximately 91% seen once. The material sequenced was CD8+ T cells from peripheral blood, taken before anti-PD-1 treatment. These receptors were collected from a human donor with melanoma.

The rearrangement links TRBV29-1 to TRBJ1-1; D remains ambiguous. CDR3 length: 10 amino acids. The germline V gene encodes CDR1 SQVTM and CDR2 ANQGSEA. The V end lost 4 bases, the J end lost 4 bases, and 4 bases lay between the germline ends. This CDR3 is CSVGGTEAFF. The CDR3 region has the DNA TGCAGCGTTGGTGGCACTGAAGCTTTCTTT.

This chain joins TRBV4-2 and TRBJ1-2; TRBD1 matches 9 bases. The J segment lost 8 bases and the V segment lost 2 bases, leaving 15 bases of the junction unmatched. Germline assignment: CDR1 LGHNA and CDR2 YNFKEQ. The CDR3 sequence is 17 residues long. CDR3 sequence (DNA): TGTGCCAGCAGCCAAATCGGGACAGGGCTTTCTATCGGAGGCTACACCTTC. The encoded protein is CASSQIGTGLSIGGYTF.

CDR3 in amino acids: CASSYRALNTEAFF. The CDR3 nucleotides are TGTGCCAGCAGTTACAGGGCGCTGAACACTGAAGCTTTCTTT. The chain recombines TRBV5-8 with TRBJ1-1, with a weak D call TRBD1 (6 bases). V lost 5 bases to trimming and J lost 0 bases, with 11 bases between them. Germline V CDR1 and CDR2: SGHTS, YDEGEE. The CDR3 runs to 14 residues.

Turning to this clone: At one boundary the junction diverges from the germline segment, which might be a read error. The chain combines TRBV6-6 with TRBJ2-5; D might be TRBD1 (5 bases). This CDR3 contains 14 residues. Germline V lookup: CDR1 MNHNY, CDR2 SVGAGI (reference sequence). The CDR3 loop reads CASTLGDPQEAQYF. For the CDR3, the DNA is TGTGCCAGCACCTTAGGGGATCCCCAAGAGGCCCAGTACTTC.

The chain has TRBV6-6 and TRBJ1-2, with a possible D match to TRBD1 (6 bases). The CDR3 is 13 residues long. V was cut by 8 bases and J by 4 bases, with 14 bases left in between. The germline CDR1 and CDR2 sequences are MNHNY and SVGAGI (reference sequence). The CDR3 DNA reads as TGTGCCAGCTCGGAGGGGGGAACCTATGGCTACACCTTC. Its translation is CASSEGGTYGYTF.

The rearrangement uses TRBV7-8 and TRBJ1-1, with no clear D. The germline CDR1 and CDR2 sequences are SGHVS and FQNEAQ. The CDR3 covers 13 residues. Trimming left V 8 bases short and J 4 bases short, with 14 bases between. CDR3 coding DNA: TGTGCCAGCGCCCTGGTAGGAATCACTGAAGCTTTCTTT. This encodes CASALVGITEAFF.

V usage is TRBV5-5 and J usage is TRBJ2-7; either TRBD1 or TRBD2 may fit D (5 bases each). The CDR3 length is 14 residues. V gave up 0 bases and J gave up 2 bases, with 9 bases separating them. CDR1 and CDR2 from the germline V gene are SGHKS and YYEKEE (reference sequence). In nucleotides, the CDR3 is TGTGCCAGCAGCTTGGGGGACGGAACCTACGAGCAGTACTTC. Protein sequence: CASSLGDGTYEQYF.

V gene TRBV29-1 combines with J gene TRBJ2-7; D is ambiguous. In germline, CDR1 is SQVTM, CDR2 ANQGSEA. The CDR3 spans 14 residues. V was cut by 1 base and J by 0 bases, with 10 bases left in between. CDR3 residues: CSVEGAESSYEQYF. The CDR3 region has the DNA TGCAGCGTTGAAGGGGCAGAGAGCTCCTACGAGCAGTACTTC.

This clone came up once. The rearrangement uses TRBV7-2 and TRBJ2-3; 9 positions match TRBD2. The V gene end was trimmed by 4 bases and the J gene end by 0 bases; junction bases not matched to a gene: 5. Germline CDR1 reads SGHTA; CDR2 reads FQGNSA. The CDR3 has 16 amino acids. The CDR3 here is CASSSSLAGSTDTQYF. The CDR3 DNA sequence: TGTGCCAGCAGCTCCTCCCTAGCGGGAAGCACAGATACGCAGTATTTT.

V usage is TRBV6-5 and J usage is TRBJ2-2; tentatively, D is TRBD1 (6 bases). The CDR3 loop spans 13 amino acids. CDR1 and CDR2 from the germline V gene are MNHEY and SVGAGI. Trimming pared 6 bases from V and 4 bases from J, leaving 9 bases between. The CDR3, as DNA: TGTGCCAGCAGCTCAGGGGTCACCGGGGAGCTGTTTTTT. It yields the protein CASSSGVTGELFF.

This clone was seen only once. V and J are TRBV30 and TRBJ1-1; weak D call: TRBD1 (5 bases). This CDR3 comprises 16 residues. Germline CDR1 is GTSNPN and CDR2 is SVGIG (reference sequence). The ends were cut back, 3 bases at V and 0 bases at J, with 17 bases in the middle. CDR3 loop: CAWSDGWGSVNTEAFF. CDR3 nucleotide sequence: TGTGCCTGGAGCGACGGGTGGGGGTCGGTGAACACTGAAGCTTTCTTT.

The chain is built from TRBV15 and TRBJ2-7, with D tentatively TRBD1 or TRBD2 (5 bases each). Per the germline V gene, CDR1 is LNHNV and CDR2 is YYDKDF (reference sequence). Trimming took off 4 bases at V and 2 bases at J, with 12 bases between the two ends. This CDR3 is 14 amino acids long. CDR3 sequence: CATSTGTGPYEQYF. The CDR3 DNA is TGTGCCACCAGCACCGGGACGGGGCCCTACGAGCAGTACTTC.

The chain carries TRBV15 and TRBJ1-3; maybe TRBD1 (5 bases). This CDR3 comprises 15 residues. Trimming removed 0 bases from V and 2 bases from J, with 8 bases in between. The germline CDR1 and CDR2 sequences are LNHNV and YYDKDF (reference sequence). The CDR3 sequence: CATSRDLGAGNTIYF. The CDR3 DNA sequence: TGTGCCACCAGCAGAGATTTAGGGGCTGGAAACACCATATATTTT.

This chain connects TRBV28 to TRBJ2-1; 7 bases match TRBD1. The CDR3 runs to 15 residues. The V segment lost 5 bases and the J segment 5 bases; nucleotides outside the gene matches: 9. Germline V gene data show CDR1 as MDHEN and CDR2 as SYDVKM. CDR3 DNA sequence: TGTGCCAGCAGTCCTCTACGGACAGGAAACAATGAGCAGTTCTTC. Amino acid sequence: CASSPLRTGNNEQFF.

The chain joins TRBV11-2 to TRBJ2-1, with TRBD2 identical over 12 bases. The length of the CDR3 is 15 residues. Germline lookup yields CDR1 SGHAT and CDR2 FQNNGV. V lost 1 base and J lost 8; bases outside the gene matches: 3. CDR3 residues: CASSLGTSGIYEQFF. The CDR3 nucleotides are TGTGCCAGCAGCTTAGGGACTAGCGGGATATATGAGCAGTTCTTC. The full variable domain, rest sourced from reference TRBV11-2 and TRBJ2-1, is EAGVAQSPRYKIIEKRQSVAFWCNPISGHATLYWYQQILGQGPKLLIQFQNNGVVDDSQLPKDRFSAERLKGVDSTLKIQPAKLEDSAVYLCASSLGTSGIYEQFFGPGTRLTVL.

The table lists this clone with a count of one. The chain joins TRBV7-9 to TRBJ1-4, with 7 bases aligning to TRBD1. After removal of 5 bases from V and 0 bases from J, the junction contained 6 bases not matched to a gene. The CDR3 is 16 amino acids. Germline V gene lookup returns CDR1 SEHNR and CDR2 FQNEAQ (reference sequence). The DNA of the CDR3 is TGTGCCAGCAGCGATTATCAGGGGGCAACTAATGAAAAACTGTTTTTT. The encoded protein is CASSDYQGATNEKLFF.